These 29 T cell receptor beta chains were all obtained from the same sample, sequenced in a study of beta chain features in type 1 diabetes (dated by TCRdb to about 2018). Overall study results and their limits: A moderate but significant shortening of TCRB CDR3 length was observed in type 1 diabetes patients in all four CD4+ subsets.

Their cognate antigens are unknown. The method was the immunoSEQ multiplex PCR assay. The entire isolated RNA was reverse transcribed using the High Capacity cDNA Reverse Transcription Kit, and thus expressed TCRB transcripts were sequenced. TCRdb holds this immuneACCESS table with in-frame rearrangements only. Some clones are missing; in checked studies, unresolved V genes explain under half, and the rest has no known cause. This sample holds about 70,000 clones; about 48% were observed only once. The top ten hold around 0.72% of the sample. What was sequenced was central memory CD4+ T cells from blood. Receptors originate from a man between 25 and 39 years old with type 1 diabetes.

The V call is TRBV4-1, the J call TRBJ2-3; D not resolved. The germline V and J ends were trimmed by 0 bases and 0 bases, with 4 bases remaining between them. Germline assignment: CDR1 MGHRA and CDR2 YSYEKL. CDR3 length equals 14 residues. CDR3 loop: CASSQDQSTDTQYF. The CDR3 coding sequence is TGCGCCAGCAGCCAAGATCAGAGCACAGATACGCAGTATTTT.

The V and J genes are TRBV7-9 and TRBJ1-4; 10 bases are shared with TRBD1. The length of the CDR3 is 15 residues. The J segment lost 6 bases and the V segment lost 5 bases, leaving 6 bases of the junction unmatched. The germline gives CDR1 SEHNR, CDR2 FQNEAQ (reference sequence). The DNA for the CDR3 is TGTGCCAGCAGCCGGCCGACAGGGGGCCATGAAAAACTGTTTTTT. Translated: CASSRPTGGHEKLFF.

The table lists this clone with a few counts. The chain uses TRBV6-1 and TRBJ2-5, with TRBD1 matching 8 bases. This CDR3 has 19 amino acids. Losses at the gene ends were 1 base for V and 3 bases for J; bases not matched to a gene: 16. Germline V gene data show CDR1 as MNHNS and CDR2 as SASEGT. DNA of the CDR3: TGTGCCAGCAGTGAAGAGGTCCTCTCGAGGACAGGGAAGAAAGAGACCCAGTACTTC. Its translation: CASSEEVLSRTGKKETQYF.

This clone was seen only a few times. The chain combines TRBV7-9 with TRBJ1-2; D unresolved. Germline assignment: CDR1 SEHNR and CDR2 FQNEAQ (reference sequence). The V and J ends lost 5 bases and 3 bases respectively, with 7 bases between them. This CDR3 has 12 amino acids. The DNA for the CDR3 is TGTGCCAGCAGCCCCCGGGACTATGGCTACACCTTC. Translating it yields CASSPRDYGYTF.

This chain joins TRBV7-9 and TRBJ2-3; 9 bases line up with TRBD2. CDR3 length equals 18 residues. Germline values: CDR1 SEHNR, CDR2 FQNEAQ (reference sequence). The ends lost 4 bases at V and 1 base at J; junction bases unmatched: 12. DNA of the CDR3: TGTGCCAGCAGCTCGCCGGCGCTAGCGGGGACACGCACAGATACGCAGTATTTT. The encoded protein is CASSSPALAGTRTDTQYF.

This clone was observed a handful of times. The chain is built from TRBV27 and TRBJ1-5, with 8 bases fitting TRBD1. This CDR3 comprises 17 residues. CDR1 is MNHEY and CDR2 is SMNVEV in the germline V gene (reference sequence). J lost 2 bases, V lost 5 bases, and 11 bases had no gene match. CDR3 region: CASSGTGGARGNQPQHF. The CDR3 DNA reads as TGTGCCAGCAGTGGTACAGGGGGTGCGAGGGGCAATCAGCCCCAGCATTTT.

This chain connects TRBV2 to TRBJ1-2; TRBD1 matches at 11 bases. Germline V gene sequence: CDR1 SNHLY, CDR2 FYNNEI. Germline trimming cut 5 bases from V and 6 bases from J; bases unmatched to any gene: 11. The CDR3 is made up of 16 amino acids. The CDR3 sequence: CASSRGQGASSDGYTF. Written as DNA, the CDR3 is TGTGCCAGCAGTAGAGGACAGGGGGCTTCGTCGGATGGCTACACCTTC.

This CDR3 reads CASKGTGGAYGYTF. For the CDR3, the DNA is TGTGCCAGCAAGGGGACAGGGGGCGCGTATGGCTACACCTTC. V usage is TRBV6-5 and J usage is TRBJ1-2, with 12 positions matching TRBD1. Trimming at V came to 7 bases and at J to 5 bases, leaving 5 bases not matched to a gene. The CDR3 sequence is 14 residues long. Germline CDR1 and CDR2: MNHEY and SVGAGI.

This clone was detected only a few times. CDR3 sequence (DNA): TGCAGCGTTGAAGTCGGGAGCGGGAGGGCCTACGAGCAGTACTTC. Translating gives CSVEVGSGRAYEQYF. The rearrangement joins TRBV29-1 to TRBJ2-7; TRBD2 aligns across 10 bases. Germline loops: CDR1 SQVTM, CDR2 ANQGSEA. The CDR3 spans 15 residues. The V segment lost 1 base and the J segment 2 bases; nucleotides outside the gene matches: 5.

In nucleotides, the CDR3 is TGTGCCGTCCCAGCGGGAGGGGCAGATACGCAGTATTTT. It codes for CAVPAGGADTQYF. The chain couples TRBV5-4 to TRBJ2-3; 10 nucleotides agree with TRBD2. V trimming: 10 bases; J trimming: 4 bases; junction bases outside the gene matches: 6. The germline CDR1 and CDR2 sequences are SGHNT and YYREEE (reference sequence). The CDR3 totals 13 residues.

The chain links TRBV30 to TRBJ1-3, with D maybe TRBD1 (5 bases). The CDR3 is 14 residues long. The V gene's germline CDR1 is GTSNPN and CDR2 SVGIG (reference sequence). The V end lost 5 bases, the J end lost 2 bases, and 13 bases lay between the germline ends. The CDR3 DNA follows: TGTGCCTGGTACTCCAAGGACACTGGAAACACCATATATTTT. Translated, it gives CAWYSKDTGNTIYF.

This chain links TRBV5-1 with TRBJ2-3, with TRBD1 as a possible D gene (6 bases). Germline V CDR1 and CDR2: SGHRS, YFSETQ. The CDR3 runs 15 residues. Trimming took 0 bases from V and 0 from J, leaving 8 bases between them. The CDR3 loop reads CASSLGGPSTDTQYF. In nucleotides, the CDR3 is TGCGCCAGCAGCTTGGGGGGGCCCAGCACAGATACGCAGTATTTT.

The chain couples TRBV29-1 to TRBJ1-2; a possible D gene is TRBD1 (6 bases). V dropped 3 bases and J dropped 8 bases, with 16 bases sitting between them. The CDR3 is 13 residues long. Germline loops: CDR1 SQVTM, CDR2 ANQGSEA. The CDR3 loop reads CSVETGGFRGYTF. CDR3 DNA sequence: TGCAGCGTTGAGACGGGGGGCTTTAGGGGCTACACCTTC.

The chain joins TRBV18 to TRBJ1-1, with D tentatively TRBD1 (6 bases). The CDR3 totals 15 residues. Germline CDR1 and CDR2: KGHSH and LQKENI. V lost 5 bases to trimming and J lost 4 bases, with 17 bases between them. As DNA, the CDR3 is TGTGCCAGCTCAGTTCGGGACACTACGAGCACTGAAGCTTTCTTT. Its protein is CASSVRDTTSTEAFF.

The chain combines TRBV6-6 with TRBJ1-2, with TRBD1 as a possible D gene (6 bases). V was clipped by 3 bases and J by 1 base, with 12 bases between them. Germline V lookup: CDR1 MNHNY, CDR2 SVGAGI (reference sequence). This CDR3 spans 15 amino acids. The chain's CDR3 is CASSYKLGGNYGYTF. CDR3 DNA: TGTGCCAGCAGTTATAAGTTAGGGGGTAACTATGGCTACACCTTC.

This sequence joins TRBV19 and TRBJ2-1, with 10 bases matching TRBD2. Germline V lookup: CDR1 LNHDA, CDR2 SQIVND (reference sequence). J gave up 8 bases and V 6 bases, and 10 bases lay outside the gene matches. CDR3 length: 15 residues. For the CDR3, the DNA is TGTGCCAGTAGCCAACTAGCGGGACAGTCCTATGAGCAGTTCTTC. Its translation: CASSQLAGQSYEQFF.

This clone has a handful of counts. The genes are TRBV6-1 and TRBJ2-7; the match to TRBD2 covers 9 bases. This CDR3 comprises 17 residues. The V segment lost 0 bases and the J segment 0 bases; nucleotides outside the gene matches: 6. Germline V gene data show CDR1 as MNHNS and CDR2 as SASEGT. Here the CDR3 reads CASSEARGTSSSYEQYF. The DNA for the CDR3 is TGTGCCAGCAGTGAAGCGCGGGGGACTAGCAGCTCCTACGAGCAGTACTTC.

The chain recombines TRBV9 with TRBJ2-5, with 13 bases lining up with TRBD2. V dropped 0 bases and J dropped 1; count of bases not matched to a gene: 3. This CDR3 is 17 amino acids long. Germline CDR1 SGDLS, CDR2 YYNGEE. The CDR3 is CASSVGTSGGTQETQYF. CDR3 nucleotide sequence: TGTGCCAGCAGCGTAGGGACTAGCGGGGGCACCCAAGAGACCCAGTACTTC.

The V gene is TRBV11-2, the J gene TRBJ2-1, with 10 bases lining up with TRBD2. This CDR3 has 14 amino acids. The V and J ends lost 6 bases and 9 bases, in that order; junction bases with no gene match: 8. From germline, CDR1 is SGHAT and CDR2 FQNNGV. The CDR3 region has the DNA TGTGCCAGCAGGCCTCTAGCGGGAGCAACTGAGCAGTTCTTC. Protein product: CASRPLAGATEQFF.

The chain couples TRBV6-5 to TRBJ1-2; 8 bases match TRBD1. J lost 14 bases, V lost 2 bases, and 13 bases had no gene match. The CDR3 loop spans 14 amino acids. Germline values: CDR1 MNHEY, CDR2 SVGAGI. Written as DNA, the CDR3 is TGTGCCAGCAGTTACAACCTGGGACAGGCAGCGGTGACCTTC. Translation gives CASSYNLGQAAVTF.

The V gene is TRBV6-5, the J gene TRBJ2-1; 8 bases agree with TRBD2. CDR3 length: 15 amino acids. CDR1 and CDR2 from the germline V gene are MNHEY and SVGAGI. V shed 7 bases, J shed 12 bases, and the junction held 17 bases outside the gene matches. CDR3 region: CASKTRGLAGRGQFF. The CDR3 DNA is TGTGCCAGCAAAACCCGCGGACTAGCCGGGAGGGGGCAGTTCTTC.

Here the CDR3 reads CASSLWTGGGTGELFF. The CDR3 nucleotides read TGTGCCAGCAGCTTATGGACAGGGGGTGGCACCGGGGAGCTGTTTTTT. The V call is TRBV5-6, the J call TRBJ2-2, with 10 bases that match TRBD1. The V segment lost 2 bases and the J segment 4 bases; nucleotides outside the gene matches: 5. There are 16 residues in the CDR3. Germline V gives CDR1 SGHDT, CDR2 YYEEEE.

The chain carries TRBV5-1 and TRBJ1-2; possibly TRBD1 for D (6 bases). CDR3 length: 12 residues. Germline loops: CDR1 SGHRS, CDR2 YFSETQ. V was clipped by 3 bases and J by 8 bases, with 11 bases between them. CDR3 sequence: CASSSTGYGYTF. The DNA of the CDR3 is TGCGCCAGCAGCTCAACAGGGTACGGCTACACCTTC. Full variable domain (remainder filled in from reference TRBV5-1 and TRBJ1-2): KAGVTQTPRYLIKTRGQQVTLSCSPISGHRSVSWYQQTPGQGLQFLFEYFSETQRNKGNFPGRFSGRQFSNSRSEMNVSTLELGDSALYLCASSSTGYGYTFGSGTRLTVV.

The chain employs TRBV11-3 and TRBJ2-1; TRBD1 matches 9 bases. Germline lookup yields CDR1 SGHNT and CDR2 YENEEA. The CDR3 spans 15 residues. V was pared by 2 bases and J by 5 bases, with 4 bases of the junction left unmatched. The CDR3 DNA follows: TGTGCCAGCAGCTTAAGGGGACAGGGCCACAATGAGCAGTTCTTC. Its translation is CASSLRGQGHNEQFF.

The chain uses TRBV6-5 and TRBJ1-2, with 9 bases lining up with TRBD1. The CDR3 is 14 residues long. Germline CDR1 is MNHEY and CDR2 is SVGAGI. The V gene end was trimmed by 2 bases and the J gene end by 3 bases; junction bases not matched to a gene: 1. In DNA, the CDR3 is TGTGCCAGCAGTTACCGGGACAGGGACTATGGCTACACCTTC. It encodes CASSYRDRDYGYTF.

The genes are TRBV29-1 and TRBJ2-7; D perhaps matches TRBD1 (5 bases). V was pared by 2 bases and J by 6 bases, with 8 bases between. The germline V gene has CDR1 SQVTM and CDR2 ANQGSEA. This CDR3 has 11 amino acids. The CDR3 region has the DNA TGCAGCGTTGAATTAAGGGGCGAGCAGTACTTC. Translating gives CSVELRGEQYF.

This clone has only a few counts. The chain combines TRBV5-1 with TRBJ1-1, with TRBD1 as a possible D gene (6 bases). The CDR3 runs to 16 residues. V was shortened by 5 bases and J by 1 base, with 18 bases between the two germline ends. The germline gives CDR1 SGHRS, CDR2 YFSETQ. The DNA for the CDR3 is TGCGCCAGCAGAAGGGGGACGTCAGGAACGAACACTGAAGCTTTCTTT. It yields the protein CASRRGTSGTNTEAFF.

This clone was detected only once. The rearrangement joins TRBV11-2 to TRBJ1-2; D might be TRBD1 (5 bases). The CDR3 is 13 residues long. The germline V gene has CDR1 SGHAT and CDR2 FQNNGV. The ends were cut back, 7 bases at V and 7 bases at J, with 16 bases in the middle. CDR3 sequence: CASTYIAGGGYTF. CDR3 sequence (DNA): TGTGCCAGCACCTATATTGCGGGGGGTGGCTACACCTTC. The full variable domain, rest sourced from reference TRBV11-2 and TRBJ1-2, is EAGVAQSPRYKIIEKRQSVAFWCNPISGHATLYWYQQILGQGPKLLIQFQNNGVVDDSQLPKDRFSAERLKGVDSTLKIQPAKLEDSAVYLCASTYIAGGGYTFGSGTRLTVV.

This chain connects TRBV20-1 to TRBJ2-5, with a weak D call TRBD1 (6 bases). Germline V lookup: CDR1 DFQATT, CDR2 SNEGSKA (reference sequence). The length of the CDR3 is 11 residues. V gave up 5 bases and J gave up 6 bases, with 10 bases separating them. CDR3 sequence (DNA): TGCAGTGCTTCCCAGGGGAAGACCCAGTACTTC. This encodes CSASQGKTQYF.